These 18 T cell receptor beta chains were sequenced from one sample in a study of early T cells in non-severe SARS-CoV-2 infection. TCRdb recomputed calls from the 5' RACE reads with MiXCR, one row per CDR3 protein. The data contain 68,000 or so distinct CDR3 sequences, over 10% of them singletons. The specimen was whole blood. The receptors come from an adult who was a healthcare worker with PCR-confirmed SARS-CoV-2 infection or an uninfected control (not recorded which).

This clonotype was counted many times. V gene TRBV6-6 combines with J gene TRBJ1-1, with 8 positions matching TRBD1. Germline CDR1 MNHNY, CDR2 SVGAGI (reference sequence). CDR3 length: 14 amino acids. V lost 8 bases to trimming and J lost 6 bases; unmatched junction nucleotides: 11. CDR3 in DNA: TGTGCCAGCCGGATCGACAGGGGATTTTCTGAAGCTTTCTTT. The encoded protein is CASRIDRGFSEAFF.

This clonotype was seen a few times. The chain employs TRBV10-1 and TRBJ1-1; no clear D. Germline V lookup: CDR1 WNHNN, CDR2 SYGVQD (reference sequence). The germline V and J ends were trimmed by 7 bases and 0 bases, with 9 bases remaining between them. The CDR3 covers 13 residues. The CDR3 region has the DNA TGCGCCAGCAAGTATTCCATGAACACTGAAGCTTTCTTT. Translated, it gives CASKYSMNTEAFF.

In its sample, this clonotype was seen many times. The chain uses TRBV12-3 or TRBV12-4 and TRBJ1-5; possibly TRBD1 for D (5 bases). The CDR3 is 15 residues long. V shed 3 bases and J shed 2 bases, with 11 bases lying between them. The CDR3 DNA is TGTGCCAGCAGTTTCGGGACCGCGGGCAATCAGCCCCAGCATTTT. It codes for CASSFGTAGNQPQHF.

The V and J genes are TRBV7-9 and TRBJ1-3; D possibly corresponds to TRBD1 (6 bases). Germline assignment: CDR1 SEHNR and CDR2 FQNEAQ (reference sequence). Trimming left V 4 bases short and J 2 bases short, with 15 bases between. This CDR3 has 16 amino acids. The DNA for the CDR3 is TGTGCCAGCAGCTCCGGGGGCAACCGGGCTGGAAACACCATATATTTT. It specifies CASSSGGNRAGNTIYF.

This clonotype has more than one count but fewer than ten. The chain uses TRBV4-3 and TRBJ2-3; TRBD2 matches at 8 bases. Germline CDR1 and CDR2: LGHNA and YSLEER. This CDR3 is 19 amino acids long. J was trimmed by 1 base and V by 0 bases; bases with no gene match: 12. The CDR3, as DNA: TGCGCCAGCAGCCAAGATACCGCAACCCCCGGGAGGGGCACAGATACGCAGTATTTT. Protein product: CASSQDTATPGRGTDTQYF.

This clonotype was observed many times. This chain joins TRBV20-1 and TRBJ2-1; TRBD2 might be the D (5 bases). The CDR3 is 12 amino acids. The germline gives CDR1 DFQATT, CDR2 SNEGSKA (reference sequence). Trimming pared 2 bases from V and 6 bases from J, leaving 8 bases between. CDR3 DNA sequence: TGCAGTGCTAGAATTACTAGCAATGAGCAGTTCTTC. Amino acids: CSARITSNEQFF.

This clonotype was seen many times. The chain has TRBV12-5 and TRBJ1-6; D uncertain. The CDR3 covers 12 residues. Germline V gene lookup returns CDR1 LGHNT and CDR2 FRNRAP. V was trimmed by 5 bases and J by 6 bases, leaving 5 bases between them. The CDR3 region is CASGHPNSPLHF. For the CDR3, the DNA is TGTGCTAGTGGTCACCCTAATTCACCCCTCCACTTT.

This clonotype was seen at least ten times. The CDR3 loop is CASSLAQGEGQQYF. DNA for the CDR3: TGTGCCAGCAGCTTGGCACAGGGAGAAGGGCAGCAGTACTTC. V is TRBV5-5 and J is TRBJ2-7; possibly TRBD1 for D (6 bases). CDR1 and CDR2 from the germline V gene are SGHKS and YYEKEE (reference sequence). The CDR3 contains 14 residues. Trimming cost V 0 bases and J 8 bases, with 15 bases left between them.

This clonotype was counted ten times or more. V usage is TRBV5-6 and J usage is TRBJ2-7, with 9 nucleotides matching TRBD2. Looked up from germline, CDR1 is SGHDT and CDR2 is YYEEEE. The length of the CDR3 is 14 residues. V shed 4 bases and J 2 bases; nucleotides not matched to a gene: 4. CDR3 sequence: CASSGTSGPYEQYF. As DNA, the CDR3 is TGTGCCAGCAGCGGAACTAGCGGGCCCTACGAGCAGTACTTC. Full variable domain (rest looked up from reference TRBV5-6 and TRBJ2-7): DAGVTQSPTHLIKTRGQQVTLRCSPKSGHDTVSWYQQALGQGPQFIFQYYEEEERQRGNFPDRFSGHQFPNYSSELNVNALLLGDSALYLCASSGTSGPYEQYFGPGTRLTVT.

The chain is built from TRBV4-1 and TRBJ1-3; D unresolved. The CDR3 consists of 17 residues. Germline V lookup: CDR1 MGHRA, CDR2 YSYEKL. The V gene lost 3 bases and the J gene lost 0 bases, with 15 bases spanning the gap. The CDR3 DNA follows: TGCGCCAGCAGCCAGCCAATTGGGGAGAGCTCTGGAAACACCATATATTTT. It encodes CASSQPIGESSGNTIYF.

This clonotype was seen a few times. The V and J genes are TRBV7-6 and TRBJ2-7; the match to TRBD1 covers 11 bases. The CDR3 is made up of 14 amino acids. Per germline, CDR1 SGHVS and CDR2 FNYEAQ. Trimming cost V 3 bases and J 7 bases; bases outside gene matches: 5. The CDR3 sequence is CASSLDRGRSEQYF. The DNA for the CDR3 is TGTGCCAGCAGCTTGGACAGGGGGCGTAGTGAGCAGTACTTC.

V is TRBV12-3 or TRBV12-4 and J is TRBJ1-1, with 8 nucleotides matching TRBD1. This CDR3 has 14 residues. The V segment lost 7 bases and the J segment 3 bases; nucleotides outside the gene matches: 7. CDR3 bases: TGTGCCAGCACCACACAGGGGGTTGACACTGAAGCTTTCTTT. Protein sequence: CASTTQGVDTEAFF.

The sample holds many counts of this clonotype. DNA of the CDR3: TGTGCCAGCAGCTTAAATCGCGGGGGGCCGGGGGAGACCCAGTACTTC. Translated: CASSLNRGGPGETQYF. V gene TRBV7-2 combines with J gene TRBJ2-5, with TRBD2 matching 8 bases. Germline loops: CDR1 SGHTA, CDR2 FQGNSA. With 2 bases clipped from V and 5 bases from J, the junction kept 10 bases outside the gene matches. The CDR3 length is 16 residues.

The rearrangement links TRBV7-8 to TRBJ2-1; TRBD1 agrees at 11 bases. This CDR3 is 16 amino acids long. V shed 1 base and J 3 bases; nucleotides not matched to a gene: 2. Germline CDR1 is SGHVS and CDR2 is FQNEAQ. CDR3 sequence (DNA): TGTGCCAGCAGCTTAGGGGACAGGGGGTACTACAATGAGCAGTTCTTC. It translates to CASSLGDRGYYNEQFF.

There are many counts of this clonotype. The V and J genes are TRBV9 and TRBJ1-3; D is perhaps TRBD1 (5 bases). CDR3 length: 15 residues. Per germline, CDR1 SGDLS and CDR2 YYNGEE. V dropped 2 bases and J dropped 6 bases, with 15 bases sitting between them. This chain's CDR3 is CASSVAGAEANTIYF. The DNA for the CDR3 is TGTGCCAGCAGCGTGGCCGGGGCCGAGGCAAACACCATATATTTT. Variable domain in full (rest from reference TRBV9 and TRBJ1-3): DSGVTQTPKHLITATGQRVTLRCSPRSGDLSVYWYQQSLDQGLQFLIQYYNGEERAKGNILERFSAQQFPDLHSELNLSSLELGDSALYFCASSVAGAEANTIYFGEGSWLTVV.

V and J are TRBV29-1 and TRBJ2-3, with TRBD1 as a possible D gene (6 bases). Trimming pared 5 bases from V and 6 bases from J, leaving 12 bases between. Looked up from germline, CDR1 is SQVTM and CDR2 is ANQGSEA. CDR3 length: 12 amino acids. CDR3 bases: TGCAGCGTTTCGGACACAGGGGATACGCAGTATTTT. It encodes CSVSDTGDTQYF.

This chain uses TRBV12-3 or TRBV12-4 with TRBJ1-5, with a weak D call TRBD1 (6 bases). The V and J ends lost 7 bases and 4 bases respectively, with 17 bases between them. There are 15 residues in the CDR3. The CDR3 nucleotides read TGTGCCAGCATCCTAGCCGGGGGCCTGAATCAGCCCCAGCATTTT. It translates to CASILAGGLNQPQHF.

This clonotype was recorded many times. The V and J genes are TRBV12-3 or TRBV12-4 and TRBJ1-5; D is uncertain. V dropped 5 bases and J dropped 3 bases, with 14 bases sitting between them. This CDR3 is 15 amino acids long. This chain's CDR3 is CASSDGPDSNQPQHF. CDR3 nucleotide sequence: TGTGCCAGCAGTGACGGACCAGACTCCAATCAGCCCCAGCATTTT.